This T cell receptor (beta chain) was obtained from a study of T-cell memory formation after mild COVID-19. Study results and limitations: Later expanders leaned toward CD4+, whereas clones contracting from day 15 to 85 were balanced CD4/CD8. Shrinking CD4+ clones resided mostly in CM and EM, and CD8+ ones in EMRA. Pre-infection memory contained some responding clones, which suggested that cross-reactive memory had joined.

Per the germline V gene, CDR1 is SGHNT and CDR2 is YENEEA. Trimming cost V 1 base and J 0 bases, with 13 bases left between them. CDR3 length equals 17 residues. This clonotype came up a few times. Its antigen is as yet unknown. 5'RACE with constant-segment primers yielded barcoded, UMI-tagged TCR alpha and TCR beta cDNA libraries. TCRdb reprocessed the 5' RACE reads via MiXCR and lists one record per CDR3 protein. The data show 450,000 or so distinct CDR3 sequences, around 20% seen once. The sequencing input was PBMCs or a T cell subset sorted from them (not recorded which). The V call is TRBV11-3, the J call TRBJ2-1; tentative D call: TRBD2 (6 bases). The receptor's source is an adult woman who had mild COVID-19 (a few samples of this study predate the infection). Cell type and time point are not known. This CDR3 reads CASSLGLGGRSYNEQFF. As DNA, the CDR3 is TGTGCCAGCAGCTTAGGCCTGGGAGGACGCTCCTACAATGAGCAGTTCTTC.